A selection of T cell receptor beta chains follows, all from one sample in a study of blood T cell repertoires in COVID-19. Assay: immunoSEQ multiplex PCR; the TCRdb copy retains only in-frame clones and omits some. This sample yields more than 250,000 clones, of which approximately 90% are seen a single time; 1.5% to 2% belongs to the top ten. Input material: peripheral blood. The receptors were gathered from a woman in her thirties with COVID-19, enrolled during active disease. Each CDR3 is given with its conserved first and last residue. D genes are given only for firm matches.

j_call: TRBJ2-2
d_call: NA
v_call: TRBV19
cdr3_length: 16
cdr3_aa: CASSIMDTPNTGELFF

j_call: TRBJ1-1
d_call: TRBD1
v_call: TRBV6-5
cdr3_length: 13
cdr3_aa: CASSRDRGTEAFF

j_call: TRBJ2-7
d_call: TRBD1
v_call: TRBV5-1
cdr3_length: 14
cdr3_aa: CASSLQGELTEQYF

j_call: TRBJ1-2
d_call: TRBD1
v_call: TRBV18
cdr3_length: 16
cdr3_aa: CASSPQAPGQGLGYTF

j_call: TRBJ2-5
d_call: TRBD1
v_call: TRBV5-6
cdr3_length: 15
cdr3_aa: CASSATGTGQETQYF

j_call: TRBJ2-1
d_call: NA
v_call: TRBV9
cdr3_length: 15
cdr3_aa: CASSAGGASYNEQFF

j_call: TRBJ2-1
d_call: TRBD2
v_call: TRBV6-8
cdr3_length: 21
cdr3_aa: CASSYSSKGAGEGSPYNEQFF

j_call: TRBJ1-6
d_call: NA
v_call: TRBV6-1
cdr3_length: 15
cdr3_aa: CASSNHPGTSSPLHF

j_call: TRBJ1-2
d_call: TRBD1
v_call: TRBV10-3
cdr3_length: 13
cdr3_aa: CAIGLRGRDGYTF

j_call: TRBJ1-5
d_call: NA
v_call: TRBV27
cdr3_length: 15
cdr3_aa: CASSMTGRWNQPQHF

j_call: TRBJ1-2
d_call: NA
v_call: TRBV5-4
cdr3_length: 13
cdr3_aa: CASSLDRYYGYTF

j_call: TRBJ1-1
d_call: TRBD1
v_call: TRBV6-1
cdr3_length: 15
cdr3_aa: CASSDRDSPNTEAFF

j_call: TRBJ1-6
d_call: TRBD1
v_call: TRBV19
cdr3_length: 14
cdr3_aa: CASSSGTGNSPLHF

j_call: TRBJ2-1
d_call: TRBD2
v_call: TRBV4-1
cdr3_length: 15
cdr3_aa: CASSWQLAGYNEQFF

j_call: TRBJ1-6
d_call: NA
v_call: TRBV24-1
cdr3_length: 14
cdr3_aa: CATRNGEWNSPLHF

j_call: TRBJ1-5
d_call: TRBD1
v_call: TRBV13
cdr3_length: 14
cdr3_aa: CASSVGTGLSPQHF

j_call: TRBJ1-1
d_call: NA
v_call: TRBV29-1
cdr3_length: 16
cdr3_aa: CSATGARGVLNTEAFF

j_call: TRBJ2-2
d_call: TRBD2
v_call: TRBV28
cdr3_length: 17
cdr3_aa: CASSFPRGGSNTGELFF

j_call: TRBJ2-3
d_call: NA
v_call: TRBV24-1
cdr3_length: 14
cdr3_aa: CATSDSQGWDTQYF

j_call: TRBJ1-4
d_call: TRBD1
v_call: TRBV10-2
cdr3_length: 16
cdr3_aa: CASSDITGTGPEKLFF